These T cell receptor beta chains were read from a single sample in a study of blood T cell repertoires in COVID-19. Profiled with immunoSEQ multiplex PCR; TCRdb holds only in-frame clones, not every one. The profile shows about 210,000 clones, 88% of them singletons. The sequencing input was peripheral blood. Receptors were obtained from a man aged 18 to 30 with active or convalescent COVID-19. CDR3s include the opening cysteine and the closing phenylalanine or tryptophan. D genes are given only for firm matches. Not every row has a clone size; where given, it reads once, few, many or a size class.

J: TRBJ1-2
V: TRBV27
size: NA
length: 13
D: TRBD1
DNA: TGTGCCAGCAGTCCTGAGACAGGGACTGGCTACACCTTC
CDR3: CASSPETGTGYTF

J: TRBJ2-3
V: TRBV7-3
size: NA
length: 13
D: NA
DNA: TGTGCCAGCAGCTCAGGGACTGTGGATACGCAGTATTTT
CDR3: CASSSGTVDTQYF

J: TRBJ1-3
V: TRBV29-1
size: NA
length: 14
D: TRBD1
DNA: TGCAGCGTTGACCCCAGGGGGAACGGAAACACCATATATTTT
CDR3: CSVDPRGNGNTIYF

J: TRBJ1-1
V: TRBV6-6
size: NA
length: 12
D: NA
DNA: TGTGCCAGCAGGACGGGGAACACTGAAGCTTTCTTT
CDR3: CASRTGNTEAFF

J: TRBJ2-2
V: TRBV9
size: NA
length: 15
D: TRBD2
DNA: TGTGCCAGCAGCGAAGTAGCGGGAAGCACCGGGGAGCTGTTTTTT
CDR3: CASSEVAGSTGELFF

J: TRBJ1-4
V: TRBV5-4
size: NA
length: 13
D: TRBD1
DNA: TGTGCCAGCAGCCTCACAGGGGGGGAAAAACTGTTTTTT
CDR3: CASSLTGGEKLFF

J: TRBJ2-6
V: TRBV25-1
size: NA
length: 15
D: NA
DNA: TGTGCCAGCAGTTCGAGGGGGTTGGGGGCCAACGTCCTGACTTTC
CDR3: CASSSRGLGANVLTF

J: TRBJ1-2
V: TRBV28
size: NA
length: 17
D: NA
DNA: TGTGCCAGCAGTCTTCCACGCACAGGGTTCTCCGTCTATGGCTACACCTTC
CDR3: CASSLPRTGFSVYGYTF

J: TRBJ2-3
V: TRBV27
size: once
length: 15
D: TRBD1
DNA: TGTGCCAGCAGTCCATGGACAGGAGGCACAGATACGCAGTATTTT
CDR3: CASSPWTGGTDTQYF

J: TRBJ2-5
V: TRBV7-9
size: NA
length: 13
D: NA
DNA: TGTGCCAGCAGCGAATGGAGTCTGGAGACCCAGTACTTC
CDR3: CASSEWSLETQYF

J: TRBJ2-2
V: TRBV11-3
size: few
length: 19
D: NA
DNA: TGTGCCAGCAGCACCACGGTCCGGGGGGCGCCGGCCCTGGCCGGGGAGCTGTTTTTT
CDR3: CASSTTVRGAPALAGELFF

J: TRBJ2-2
V: TRBV7-3
size: NA
length: 14
D: NA
DNA: TGTGCCAGCAGCCCCCGCCCCCGGACCGGGGAGCTGTTTTTT
CDR3: CASSPRPRTGELFF

J: TRBJ1-2
V: TRBV30
size: NA
length: 13
D: NA
DNA: TGTGCCTGGAGCCACAGGGAGGGTTATGGCTACACCTTC
CDR3: CAWSHREGYGYTF

J: TRBJ1-4
V: TRBV25-1
size: NA
length: 14
D: NA
DNA: TGTGCCAGCAGGAGCCAGGGATTTAATGAAAAACTGTTTTTT
CDR3: CASRSQGFNEKLFF

J: TRBJ2-7
V: TRBV2
size: many
length: 13
D: NA
DNA: TGTGCCAGCAGTCCCAGGGGCGACTACGAGCAGTACTTC
CDR3: CASSPRGDYEQYF

J: TRBJ1-2
V: TRBV7-9
size: NA
length: 14
D: NA
DNA: TGTGCCAGCAGCACACCCAACCGGGGCTATGGCTACACCTTC
CDR3: CASSTPNRGYGYTF

J: TRBJ1-2
V: TRBV10-3
size: NA
length: 12
D: NA
DNA: TGTGCCATCAGTTCAGGGGATTCTGGCTACACCTTC
CDR3: CAISSGDSGYTF

J: TRBJ2-7
V: TRBV7-2
size: NA
length: 11
D: NA
DNA: TGTGCCAGCACCGTCTCGTCCGAGCAGTACTTC
CDR3: CASTVSSEQYF

J: TRBJ2-7
V: TRBV10-3
size: NA
length: 13
D: NA
DNA: TGTGCCACGCGGGTCTCTCTCACCTACGAGCAGTACTTC
CDR3: CATRVSLTYEQYF

J: TRBJ1-5
V: TRBV5-6
size: NA
length: 15
D: NA
DNA: TGTGCCAGCAGCTTGACAGGGACGAGCAATCAGCCCCAGCATTTT
CDR3: CASSLTGTSNQPQHF

J: TRBJ1-5
V: TRBV24-1
size: NA
length: 15
D: NA
DNA: TGTGCCACCAGTGATTTGTCGTGGCCGGGTCAGCCCCAGCATTTT
CDR3: CATSDLSWPGQPQHF

J: TRBJ1-1
V: TRBV7-2
size: once
length: 16
D: NA
DNA: TGTGCCAGCAGCTTAAGGCGGGGGAGGGGGAACACTGAAGCTTTCTTT
CDR3: CASSLRRGRGNTEAFF

J: TRBJ1-1
V: TRBV7-9
size: NA
length: 14
D: TRBD1
DNA: TGTGCCAGCAGAACACAGGGGGTGGGAGGTGAAGCTTTCTTT
CDR3: CASRTQGVGGEAFF

J: TRBJ1-5
V: TRBV6-1
size: NA
length: 17
D: TRBD1
DNA: TGTGCCAGCAGTGGGGGAGCAGGGGGGTCGTCTAATCAGCCCCAGCATTTT
CDR3: CASSGGAGGSSNQPQHF

J: TRBJ2-6
V: TRBV19
size: NA
length: 15
D: NA
DNA: TGTGCCAGTAGTTCTGGGCATGCTGGGGCCAACGTCCTGACTTTC
CDR3: CASSSGHAGANVLTF

J: TRBJ2-7
V: TRBV27
size: many
length: 14
D: TRBD2
DNA: TGTGCCAGCAGTTTCGGGCGGGGGGGCTACGAGCAGTACTTC
CDR3: CASSFGRGGYEQYF

J: TRBJ1-3
V: TRBV23-1
size: NA
length: 19
D: TRBD1
DNA: TGCGCCAGCAGATTGATCGGGACAGGCGTAGCGGATTTCGGAAACACCATATATTTT
CDR3: CASRLIGTGVADFGNTIYF

J: TRBJ1-1
V: TRBV7-9
size: few
length: 14
D: NA
DNA: TGTGCCAGCAGCTTACCGGGTTTGAACACTGAAGCTTTCTTT
CDR3: CASSLPGLNTEAFF

J: TRBJ2-7
V: TRBV10-3
size: NA
length: 13
D: NA
DNA: TGTGCCATCAGTGGACAGTTAGGGGCTCAGCAGTACTTC
CDR3: CAISGQLGAQQYF

J: TRBJ1-4
V: TRBV18
size: once
length: 16
D: NA
DNA: TGTGCCAGCTCACCGAGTCAGACAAAACTGGGTGAAAAACTGTTTTTT
CDR3: CASSPSQTKLGEKLFF

J: TRBJ2-3
V: TRBV3-1/TRBV3-2
size: NA
length: 17
D: TRBD2
DNA: TGTGCCAGCAGCCAAACGACGGGACTAGCGGGAGCAGATACGCAGTATTTT
CDR3: CASSQTTGLAGADTQYF

J: TRBJ1-1
V: TRBV7-9
size: NA
length: 14
D: NA
DNA: TGTGCCAGCAGCTTAGGACACCAGAACATCGAAGCTTTCTTT
CDR3: CASSLGHQNIEAFF

J: TRBJ1-1
V: TRBV7-9
size: NA
length: 14
D: TRBD1
DNA: TGTGCCAGCAGCCTACAGGGGTCGGGCACTGAAGCTTTCTTT
CDR3: CASSLQGSGTEAFF

J: TRBJ2-1
V: TRBV2
size: NA
length: 11
D: TRBD2
DNA: TGTGCCAGCAGTTATAGCGGGATCGGGTTCTTC
CDR3: CASSYSGIGFF

J: TRBJ1-1
V: TRBV5-6
size: NA
length: 17
D: NA
DNA: TGTGCCAGCAGCTGGGGACAAAGACTTACTCCGAACACTGAAGCTTTCTTT
CDR3: CASSWGQRLTPNTEAFF

J: TRBJ2-7
V: TRBV28
size: NA
length: 14
D: TRBD2
DNA: TGTGCCAGCACCCAACTAGCGGGAGGGTTCGAGCAGTACTTC
CDR3: CASTQLAGGFEQYF

J: TRBJ1-3
V: TRBV4-2
size: NA
length: 16
D: NA
DNA: TGTGCCAGCAGCCAAGAACTGAACAGGGCTGGAAACACCATATATTTT
CDR3: CASSQELNRAGNTIYF

J: TRBJ1-6
V: TRBV28
size: NA
length: 15
D: TRBD1
DNA: TGTGCCAGCAGTCCCCCGACAGGGGTTTATTCACCCCTCCACTTT
CDR3: CASSPPTGVYSPLHF

J: TRBJ1-5
V: TRBV10-3
size: NA
length: 13
D: NA
DNA: TGTGCCACCCGCGGGGGAGGCGCTCAGCCCCAGCATTTT
CDR3: CATRGGGAQPQHF